Sequencing of this T cell receptor (beta chain) was carried out in a study of spatial heterogeneity in lung cancer. Broader study findings: The number of expanded tumor alpha and beta chains correlated with mutation number.

Individual TCR cDNA molecules each bore their own unique molecular identifier. TCRdb independently ran MiXCR on the 5' RACE reads; one entry per CDR3 protein. The sample yields around 8,800 distinct CDR3 sequences, 5% seen once. The time point: sample taken at primary tumor resection. The germline V gene encodes CDR1 MNHEY and CDR2 SVGEGT. This CDR3 has 13 residues. This clonotype was recorded a few times. Its antigen is not identified. Germline is not matched at one junction end, which may reflect a read error. Sequences were derived from lung tumor tissue, sampled at surgery. The TCR originated in a female donor with early-stage non-small cell lung cancer. The genes are TRBV6-2 or TRBV6-3 and TRBJ2-2, with D hard to call. CDR3 in amino acids: CASRYSNTGELFF. As DNA, the CDR3 is TGTGCCAGCAGGTACTCGAACACCGGGGAGCTGTTTTTT.